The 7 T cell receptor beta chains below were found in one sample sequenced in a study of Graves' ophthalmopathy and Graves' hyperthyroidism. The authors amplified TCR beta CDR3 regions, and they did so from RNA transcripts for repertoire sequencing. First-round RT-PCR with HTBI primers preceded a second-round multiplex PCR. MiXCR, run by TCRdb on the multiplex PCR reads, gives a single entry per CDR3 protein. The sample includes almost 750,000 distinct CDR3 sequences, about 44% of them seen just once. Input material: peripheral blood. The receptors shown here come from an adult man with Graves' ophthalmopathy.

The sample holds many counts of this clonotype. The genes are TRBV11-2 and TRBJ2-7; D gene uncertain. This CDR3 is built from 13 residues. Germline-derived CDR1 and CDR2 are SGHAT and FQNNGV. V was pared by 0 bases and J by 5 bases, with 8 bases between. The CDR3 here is CASSLDHWNEQYF. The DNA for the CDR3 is TGTGCCAGCAGCTTAGATCATTGGAACGAGCAGTACTTC.

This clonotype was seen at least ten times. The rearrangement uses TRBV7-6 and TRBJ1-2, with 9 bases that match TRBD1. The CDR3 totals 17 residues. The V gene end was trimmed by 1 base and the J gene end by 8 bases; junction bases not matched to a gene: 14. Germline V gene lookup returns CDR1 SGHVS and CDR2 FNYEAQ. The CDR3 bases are TGTGCCAGCAGCTTAGTAAAACCCCGGGACAGGGCAATCGGCTACACCTTC. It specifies CASSLVKPRDRAIGYTF.

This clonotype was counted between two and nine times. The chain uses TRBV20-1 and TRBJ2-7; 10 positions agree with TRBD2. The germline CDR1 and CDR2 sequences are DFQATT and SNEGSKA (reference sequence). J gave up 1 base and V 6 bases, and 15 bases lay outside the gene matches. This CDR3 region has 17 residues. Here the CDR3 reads CSAPNTFSGGASYEQYF. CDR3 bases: TGCAGTGCGCCGAATACGTTCAGCGGGGGGGCGTCCTACGAGCAGTACTTC.

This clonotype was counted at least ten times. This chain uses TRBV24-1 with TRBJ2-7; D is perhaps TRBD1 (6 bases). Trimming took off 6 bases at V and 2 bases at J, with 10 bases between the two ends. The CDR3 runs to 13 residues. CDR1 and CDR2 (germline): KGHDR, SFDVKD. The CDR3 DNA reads TGTGCCACCAGTCAGGGGCCGACCTACGAGCAGTACTTC. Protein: CATSQGPTYEQYF.

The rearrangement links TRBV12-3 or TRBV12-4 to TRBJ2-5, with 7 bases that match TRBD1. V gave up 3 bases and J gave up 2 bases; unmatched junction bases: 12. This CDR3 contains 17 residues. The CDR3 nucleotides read TGTGCCAGCAGTTTTGCAGTGGTCGACAGGGTACAAGAGACCCAGTACTTC. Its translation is CASSFAVVDRVQETQYF.

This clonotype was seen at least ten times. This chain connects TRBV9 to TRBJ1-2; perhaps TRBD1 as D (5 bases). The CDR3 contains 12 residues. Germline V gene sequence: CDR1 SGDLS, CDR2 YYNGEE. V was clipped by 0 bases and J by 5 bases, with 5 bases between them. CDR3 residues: CASSVGGYGYTF. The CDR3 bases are TGTGCCAGCAGCGTAGGGGGGTATGGCTACACCTTC.

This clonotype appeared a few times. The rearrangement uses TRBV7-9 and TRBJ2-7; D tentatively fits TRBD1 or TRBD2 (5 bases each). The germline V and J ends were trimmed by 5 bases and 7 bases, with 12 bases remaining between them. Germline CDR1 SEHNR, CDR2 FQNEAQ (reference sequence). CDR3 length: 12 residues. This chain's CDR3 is CASSPRDEEQYF. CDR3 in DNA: TGTGCCAGCAGCCCCCGGGACGAGGAGCAGTACTTC.